A single sample gave rise to the 10 T cell receptor beta chains below, sequenced in a study of identifying expanded T cells in peripheral blood. TCRdb's copy holds only in-frame clones and misses some; the assay was immunoSEQ multiplex PCR. The sample yields around 100,000 clones, approximately 89% seen once. Source material: blood. All receptors derive from a person aged 18 to 70 in good health.

Only one count was recorded for this clone. This chain uses TRBV11-2 with TRBJ1-2, with 8 nucleotides matching TRBD1. The V and J ends lost 4 bases and 4 bases, in that order; junction bases with no gene match: 8. Per the germline V gene, CDR1 is SGHAT and CDR2 is FQNNGV. The CDR3 spans 15 residues. The CDR3 coding sequence is TGTGCCAGCAGCTCAGGGACAGGAGGCTCCTATGGCTACACCTTC. This encodes CASSSGTGGSYGYTF. Full variable domain (rest looked up from reference TRBV11-2 and TRBJ1-2): EAGVAQSPRYKIIEKRQSVAFWCNPISGHATLYWYQQILGQGPKLLIQFQNNGVVDDSQLPKDRFSAERLKGVDSTLKIQPAKLEDSAVYLCASSSGTGGSYGYTFGSGTRLTVV.

CDR3 nucleotide sequence: TGTGCCAGCAGCTTAGGAGCCGGCAGAGGAGAGACCCAGTACTTC. As protein: CASSLGAGRGETQYF. The rearrangement joins TRBV11-3 to TRBJ2-5, with D uncertain. V was pared by 1 base and J by 4 bases, with 13 bases between. The germline gives CDR1 SGHNT, CDR2 YENEEA. The CDR3 covers 15 residues.

This chain joins TRBV4-1 and TRBJ2-1, with 9 bases lining up with TRBD1. Looked up from germline, CDR1 is MGHRA and CDR2 is YSYEKL. The CDR3 contains 14 residues. V lost 5 bases, J lost 7 bases, and 6 bases stayed unmatched. The CDR3 bases are TGCGCCAGCAGCTATTACGACAGGGGGAATGAGCAGTTCTTC. This translates into CASSYYDRGNEQFF.

The genes are TRBV9 and TRBJ2-1, with 8 bases matching TRBD1. The CDR3 runs 15 residues. Germline V lookup: CDR1 SGDLS, CDR2 YYNGEE. J lost 9 bases, V lost 4 bases, and 12 bases had no gene match. The CDR3 sequence is CASSLGGRGRSEQFF. The CDR3 DNA sequence: TGTGCCAGCAGCCTAGGAGGCAGGGGGCGATCTGAGCAGTTCTTC.

This sequence joins TRBV29-1 and TRBJ1-3; 7 bases are a match to TRBD1. CDR1 and CDR2 (germline): SQVTM, ANQGSEA. The CDR3 is 16 amino acids. V dropped 7 bases and J dropped 2; count of bases not matched to a gene: 14. Written as DNA, the CDR3 is TGCAGCGCCGGGACAGCTCAGAGGTCGGCTGGAAACACCATATATTTT. Translation: CSAGTAQRSAGNTIYF.

This clone was counted a few times. The V and J genes are TRBV5-1 and TRBJ1-2; 8 positions agree with TRBD1. Trimming removed 6 bases from V and 6 bases from J; junction bases left unmatched: 10. The germline CDR1 and CDR2 sequences are SGHRS and YFSETQ. The CDR3 runs to 14 residues. This CDR3 reads CASTGPGQEDGYTF. In DNA form, the CDR3 reads TGCGCCAGCACAGGACCGGGACAGGAGGATGGCTACACCTTC. The whole variable domain, remainder taken from reference TRBV5-1 and TRBJ1-2, is KAGVTQTPRYLIKTRGQQVTLSCSPISGHRSVSWYQQTPGQGLQFLFEYFSETQRNKGNFPGRFSGRQFSNSRSEMNVSTLELGDSALYLCASTGPGQEDGYTFGSGTRLTVV.

The chain has TRBV19 and TRBJ1-2, with TRBD1 matching over 7 bases. Germline lookup yields CDR1 LNHDA and CDR2 SQIVND (reference sequence). CDR3 size: 14 residues. V shed 7 bases, J shed 5 bases, and the junction held 10 bases outside the gene matches. For the CDR3, the DNA is TGTGCCAGTACGACCATGGACAGGAAATATGGCTACACCTTC. It translates to CASTTMDRKYGYTF.

The chain couples TRBV6-4 to TRBJ2-1; 11 bases fit TRBD2. The CDR3 contains 15 residues. The trim removed 2 bases at V and 3 bases at J, leaving 0 bases unmatched. Germline CDR1 MRHNA, CDR2 SNTAGT. The CDR3 nucleotides are TGTGCCAGCAGTGACGGGACTAGCGGCTACAATGAGCAGTTCTTC. This translates into CASSDGTSGYNEQFF.

The V and J genes are TRBV11-3 and TRBJ2-5, with D uncertain. The CDR3 runs to 14 residues. V was cut by 1 base and J by 5 bases, with 11 bases left in between. Germline V lookup: CDR1 SGHNT, CDR2 YENEEA. The CDR3: CASSLVGLSETQYF. CDR3 nucleotide sequence: TGTGCCAGCAGCTTAGTTGGATTGTCGGAGACCCAGTACTTC.

The chain uses TRBV11-2 and TRBJ2-7, with TRBD2 as a possible D gene (6 bases). V was shortened by 6 bases and J by 4 bases, with 16 bases between the two germline ends. CDR1 and CDR2 from the germline V gene are SGHAT and FQNNGV. This CDR3 has 14 residues. CDR3 bases: TGTGCCAGCAGTTCCCTAGCGAAAGGGTACGAGCAGTACTTC. Translating gives CASSSLAKGYEQYF.